Listed here are 21 T cell receptor beta chains from one sample, sequenced in a study of blood T cells in healthy people across ages. A J-beta primer mix and a sample-barcoded 5' primer were used in a second PCR of roughly 6 to 12 cycles. TCRdb analysed the 5' RACE reads with MiXCR anew, one entry per CDR3 protein. The data show approximately 2,000,000 distinct CDR3 sequences, with roughly 43% seen just once and roughly 24% held by the top ten. The sequenced sample consisted of blood. These receptors all stem from a human donor in good health.

This clonotype has just a few counts. The junction and the germline gene differ at one end; a read error may be behind it. The J gene is TRBJ2-1, the V gene TRBV6-2 or TRBV6-3; D gene unclear. Looked up from germline, CDR1 is MNHEY and CDR2 is SVGEGT. The CDR3 is 16 amino acids. The CDR3 sequence: CASSYSGSYPYNERFF. The DNA for the CDR3 is TGTGCCAGCAGTTATTCCGGGTCTTACCCCTACAATGAGCGGTTCTTC.

This clonotype was seen a few times. J is TRBJ2-7 and V is TRBV6-5; D gene unclear. The CDR3 runs 12 residues. Germline CDR1 is MNHEY and CDR2 is SVGAGI. V dropped 8 bases and J dropped 2 bases, with 10 bases sitting between them. CDR3 nucleotides: TGTGCCAGCCCCCCCGTACCCTACGAGCAGTACTTC. It yields the protein CASPPVPYEQYF.

This clonotype appeared a few times. The rearrangement links TRBV6-5 to TRBJ1-1; no definite D call. The V end lost 6 bases, the J end lost 4 bases, and 9 bases lay between the germline ends. The CDR3 sequence is 12 residues long. From germline, CDR1 is MNHEY and CDR2 SVGAGI. The CDR3 DNA follows: TGTGCCAGCAGGGAGTACGGCACTGAAGCTTTCTTT. This translates into CASREYGTEAFF.

The chain links TRBV19 to TRBJ2-4; D assignment may be TRBD1 or TRBD2 (7 bases each). The better agreement between TRBJ2-7 and the DNA end casts doubt on the J call. The CDR3 loop spans 15 amino acids. The V gene's germline CDR1 is LNHDA and CDR2 SQIVND (reference sequence). Here the CDR3 reads CASSSLQTGRDEQYF. DNA for the CDR3: TGTGCCAGTAGTTCACTACAGACAGGGAGGGACGAGCAGTACTTC.

V gene TRBV6-2 or TRBV6-3 combines with J gene TRBJ2-4, with D perhaps TRBD1 (6 bases). Trimming took 5 bases from V and 1 from J, leaving 24 bases between them. This CDR3 contains 19 residues. From germline, CDR1 is MNHEY and CDR2 SVGEGT. This CDR3 is CASSLPGGPDRGAKNIQYF. DNA for the CDR3: TGTGCCAGCAGTCTACCAGGCGGACCTGATAGGGGGGCCAAAAACATTCAGTACTTC.

There are a few counts of this clonotype. This chain connects TRBV29-1 to TRBJ2-7, with 9 bases matching TRBD1. Germline-derived CDR1 and CDR2 are SQVTM and ANQGSEA. V lost 6 bases to trimming and J lost 7 bases; unmatched junction nucleotides: 4. The CDR3 extends over 11 amino acids. The CDR3 coding sequence is TGCAGCGTCGGTGGACAGGGGGAGCAGTACTTC. Its translation: CSVGGQGEQYF.

This clonotype showed up just a few times. The gene calls are TRBV7-9 and TRBJ1-2; D not resolved. Germline-derived CDR1 and CDR2 are SEHNR and FQNEAQ (reference sequence). V dropped 5 bases and J dropped 3 bases, with 13 bases sitting between them. The CDR3 length is 14 residues. The CDR3 nucleotides are TGTGCCAGCAGCCGTGACACCCTTTACTATGGCTACACCTTC. Residues: CASSRDTLYYGYTF.

This clonotype has a handful of counts. The chain joins TRBV15 to TRBJ1-6; D may be TRBD1 (5 bases). This CDR3 is 16 amino acids long. V dropped 0 bases and J dropped 7 bases, with 13 bases sitting between them. Germline V gene data show CDR1 as LNHNV and CDR2 as YYDKDF (reference sequence). This CDR3 is CATSRDRGVWNSPLHF. CDR3 in DNA: TGTGCCACCAGCAGAGATCGGGGGGTCTGGAATTCACCCCTCCACTTT.

This clonotype has just a few counts. The J gene is TRBJ1-6, the V gene TRBV7-2; TRBD1 is a possible D gene (5 bases). The V and J ends lost 5 bases and 0 bases respectively, with 8 bases between them. Germline V CDR1 and CDR2: SGHTA, FQGNSA. This CDR3 comprises 15 residues. The CDR3 DNA reads as TGTGCCAGCAGCGTCAGGGTCTCCTATAATTCACCCCTCCACTTT. Encoded protein: CASSVRVSYNSPLHF.

This clonotype was recorded a few times. This rearrangement joins TRBV4-1 to TRBJ2-3; D may be TRBD2 (5 bases). The CDR3 length is 16 residues. Germline CDR1 reads MGHRA; CDR2 reads YSYEKL. With 1 base removed from V and 0 bases from J, the gap between germline ends came to 11 bases. For the CDR3, the DNA is TGCGCCAGCAGCCAAGTCTCGGGGAGAAGCACAGATACGCAGTATTTT. Amino acid sequence: CASSQVSGRSTDTQYF.

This chain joins TRBV29-1 and TRBJ1-2; no clear D. Germline-derived CDR1 and CDR2 are SQVTM and ANQGSEA. The CDR3 loop spans 14 amino acids. Trimming took 8 bases from V and 0 from J, leaving 16 bases between them. CDR3 DNA: TGCAGCATTGGGAAGGGAATATCTAACTATGGCTACACCTTC. This sequence encodes CSIGKGISNYGYTF.

The V and J genes are TRBV20-1 and TRBJ1-1, with D perhaps matching TRBD1 (6 bases). This CDR3 has 13 residues. Per the germline V gene, CDR1 is DFQATT and CDR2 is SNEGSKA (reference sequence). Trimming shortened V by 5 bases and J by 4 bases, and 14 bases separated the two germline ends. In DNA form, the CDR3 reads TGCAGTGCTGGGTCACAGGGACGCACTGAAGCTTTCTTT. This translates into CSAGSQGRTEAFF.

CDR3 sequence reads: CASSPLAAPSTDTQYF. CDR3 bases: TGTGCCAGCAGCCCCCTAGCGGCCCCTAGCACAGATACGCAGTATTTT. The chain has TRBV7-6 and TRBJ2-3, with TRBD2 identical over 7 bases. Germline trimming cut 5 bases from V and 0 bases from J; bases unmatched to any gene: 8. Per germline, CDR1 SGHVS and CDR2 FNYEAQ. This CDR3 spans 16 amino acids. Looking up the rest from reference TRBV7-6 and TRBJ2-3 gives the full variable domain: GAGVSQSPRYKVTKRGQDVALRCDPISGHVSLYWYRQALGQGPEFLTYFNYEAQQDKSGLPNDRFSAERPEGSISTLTIQRTEQRDSAMYRCASSPLAAPSTDTQYFGPGTRLTVL.

This chain uses TRBV11-2 with TRBJ1-2, with a tentative D call TRBD1 (6 bases). Germline V gene sequence: CDR1 SGHAT, CDR2 FQNNGV. Trimming removed 2 bases from V and 6 bases from J, with 13 bases in between. The CDR3 length is 14 residues. The DNA of the CDR3 is TGTGCCAGCAGCTTATTATCTAGGGGGAATGGCTACACCTTC. Its translation: CASSLLSRGNGYTF. Variable domain in full (rest from reference TRBV11-2 and TRBJ1-2): EAGVAQSPRYKIIEKRQSVAFWCNPISGHATLYWYQQILGQGPKLLIQFQNNGVVDDSQLPKDRFSAERLKGVDSTLKIQPAKLEDSAVYLCASSLLSRGNGYTFGSGTRLTVV.

This clonotype showed up just once. The chain couples TRBV27 to TRBJ2-5; the match to TRBD2 covers 10 bases. The end of the DNA fits TRBJ2-7 better, so the J call may be wrong. The CDR3 contains 15 residues. Per the germline V gene, CDR1 is MNHEY and CDR2 is SMNVEV (reference sequence). The CDR3: CASRAVAGGPYEQYF. The DNA for the CDR3 is TGTGCCAGCAGAGCAGTAGCGGGGGGCCCCTACGAGCAGTACTTC.

This clonotype showed up just a few times. The chain couples TRBV9 to TRBJ1-1, with D unclear. Germline lookup yields CDR1 SGDLS and CDR2 YYNGEE. CDR3 size: 15 residues. Deletions cut 4 bases from V and 1 base from J, with 14 bases between. The CDR3 loop reads CASSPAPYGNTEAFF. The CDR3 nucleotides read TGTGCCAGCAGCCCCGCCCCTTACGGGAACACTGAAGCTTTCTTT.

Comment on this clonotype: Mismatch with germline at one junction end may stem from a read error. This chain links TRBV29-1 with TRBJ2-7, with D perhaps TRBD1 (6 bases). The CDR3 is 15 amino acids. Germline V CDR1 and CDR2: SQVTM, ANQGSEA. Here the CDR3 DNA reads TGCAGCGCCCCATCACAAATACAGAGGGACAATGAGCAGGACTTC. Translation gives CSAPSQIQRDNEQDF.

Concerning this clonotype: A much larger clone differs from this one at a single base, so this may be a read error. The chain has TRBV27 and TRBJ2-7, with TRBD1 matching over 9 bases. With 4 bases clipped from V and 9 bases from J, the junction kept 7 bases outside the gene matches. The CDR3 has 13 amino acids. Germline V CDR1 and CDR2: MNHEY, SMNVEV (reference sequence). CDR3 residues: CASSSTGGHGQYF. The CDR3 coding sequence is TGTGCCAGCAGTTCGACAGGGGGACACGGGCAGTACTTC.

This clonotype was observed a handful of times. The V call is TRBV6-1, the J call TRBJ2-3; D perhaps matches TRBD2 (7 bases). The V and J ends lost 0 bases and 2 bases respectively, with 12 bases between them. The length of the CDR3 is 16 residues. CDR1 MNHNS and CDR2 SASEGT come from the germline V gene. The CDR3 DNA reads TGTGCCAGCAGTGAAGCAGGGCGGGGGCCCACAGATACGCAGTATTTT. Encoded protein: CASSEAGRGPTDTQYF.

This clonotype was counted only a few times. One junction end does not reproduce the germline sequence, and a read error may be involved. The gene calls are TRBV5-1 and TRBJ1-5; D not resolved. The germline V gene has CDR1 SGHRS and CDR2 YFSETQ. CDR3 size: 13 residues. CDR3 DNA sequence: TGCGTCAGCAGCTTGGCTGGGAATCAGCCCCGGCATTTT. Amino acid sequence: CVSSLAGNQPRHF.

The table lists this clonotype with a few counts. V is TRBV28 and J is TRBJ2-5; weak D call: TRBD2 (6 bases). CDR1 and CDR2 (germline): MDHEN, SYDVKM. Trimming removed 10 bases from V and 2 bases from J, with 11 bases in between. The CDR3 runs 12 residues. The CDR3 nucleotides are TGTGCCACTTCGGGACTTCAAGAGACCCAGTACTTC. Translating it yields CATSGLQETQYF.